These 20 T cell receptor beta chains were all obtained from the same sample, sequenced in a study of blood T cell repertoires in COVID-19. Sequencing was performed with immunoSEQ multiplex PCR; in TCRdb, only in-frame clones are kept and a portion is missing. Here the sample spans 490,000 or so clones, approximately 86% being singletons. The sequencing sample was made of PBMCs or T cells enriched from blood (not recorded which). Receptors originate from a woman between 55 and 75 years old who had recovered from COVID-19.

CDR3 amino acids: CASRRQGSYGYTF. The CDR3, as DNA: TGTGCCAGCAGGCGACAGGGGAGCTATGGCTACACCTTC. The chain employs TRBV2 and TRBJ1-2, with 8 bases fitting TRBD1. This CDR3 comprises 13 residues. Losses at the gene ends were 6 bases for V and 4 bases for J; bases not matched to a gene: 4. Per the germline V gene, CDR1 is SNHLY and CDR2 is FYNNEI.

V is TRBV5-1 and J is TRBJ2-3, with 8 positions matching TRBD2. The CDR3 has 15 amino acids. Germline trimming cut 2 bases from V and 4 bases from J; bases unmatched to any gene: 6. Germline values: CDR1 SGHRS, CDR2 YFSETQ. The CDR3 region has the DNA TGCGCCAGCAGCTTCTACGGGGGGGCCTCAGATACGCAGTATTTT. This encodes CASSFYGGASDTQYF. The full variable domain, its missing parts supplied by reference TRBV5-1 and TRBJ2-3, is KAGVTQTPRYLIKTRGQQVTLSCSPISGHRSVSWYQQTPGQGLQFLFEYFSETQRNKGNFPGRFSGRQFSNSRSEMNVSTLELGDSALYLCASSFYGGASDTQYFGPGTRLTVL.

The count of this clone is one. The chain couples TRBV7-8 to TRBJ1-1; D unresolved. This CDR3 has 14 amino acids. Germline CDR1 and CDR2: SGHVS and FQNEAQ. The V gene lost 3 bases and the J gene lost 1 base, with 9 bases spanning the gap. DNA for the CDR3: TGTGCCAGCAGCTTCAATACATGGAACACTGAAGCTTTCTTT. It codes for CASSFNTWNTEAFF.

The DNA of the CDR3 is TGCGCCAGCAGCTTGGCGGGGGGGGCCTACGAGCAGTACTTC. It yields the protein CASSLAGGAYEQYF. The rearrangement joins TRBV5-1 to TRBJ2-7; 8 bases fit TRBD2. From germline, CDR1 is SGHRS and CDR2 YFSETQ. The CDR3 sequence is 14 residues long. Losses at the gene ends were 0 bases for V and 2 bases for J; bases not matched to a gene: 1.

The chain links TRBV2 to TRBJ2-2; D is unresolved. This CDR3 contains 14 residues. Per the germline V gene, CDR1 is SNHLY and CDR2 is FYNNEI. Trimming took off 1 base at V and 6 bases at J, with 9 bases between the two ends. In DNA form, the CDR3 reads TGTGCCAGCAGTGAAGTCTCAGATGCCGGGGAGCTGTTTTTT. Its protein is CASSEVSDAGELFF.

This chain joins TRBV5-5 and TRBJ1-2; no definite D call. V shed 4 bases and J shed 1 base, with 8 bases lying between them. CDR1 and CDR2 (germline): SGHKS, YYEKEE (reference sequence). This CDR3 region has 13 residues. The CDR3 reads CASSLSFNYGYTF. The DNA of the CDR3 is TGTGCCAGCAGCCTTAGCTTTAACTATGGCTACACCTTC. Supplemented by reference TRBV5-5 and TRBJ1-2, the full variable domain reads DAGVTQSPTHLIKTRGQQVTLRCSPISGHKSVSWYQQVLGQGPQFIFQYYEKEERGRGNFPDRFSARQFPNYSSELNVNALLLGDSALYLCASSLSFNYGYTFGSGTRLTVV.

This chain joins TRBV6-6 and TRBJ1-5, with 7 bases matching TRBD1. V shed 0 bases, J shed 6 bases, and the junction held 8 bases outside the gene matches. Per germline, CDR1 MNHNY and CDR2 SVGAGI (reference sequence). This CDR3 region has 16 residues. The CDR3 protein is CASSYSTGRRSQPQHF. CDR3 bases: TGTGCCAGCAGTTACTCGACAGGGAGACGAAGTCAGCCCCAGCATTTT.

This chain uses TRBV6-5 with TRBJ2-4; tentative D call: TRBD1 (6 bases). CDR1 is MNHEY and CDR2 is SVGAGI in the germline V gene. This CDR3 comprises 15 residues. The germline V and J ends were trimmed by 6 bases and 0 bases, with 12 bases remaining between them. The CDR3 coding sequence is TGTGCCAGCAGCCTAGGGGGTTTAGCCAAAAACATTCAGTACTTC. Its protein is CASSLGGLAKNIQYF.

The chain carries TRBV9 and TRBJ1-1; D possibly corresponds to TRBD1 (5 bases). Trimming left V 1 base short and J 3 bases short, with 13 bases between. Germline V lookup: CDR1 SGDLS, CDR2 YYNGEE. The length of the CDR3 is 15 residues. The CDR3 loop is CASSVFSGGDTEAFF. The CDR3 DNA reads TGTGCCAGCAGCGTATTCAGTGGGGGGGACACTGAAGCTTTCTTT.

The chain links TRBV30 to TRBJ1-1; D unresolved. The ends were cut back, 5 bases at V and 3 bases at J, with 13 bases in the middle. Germline CDR1 and CDR2: GTSNPN and SVGIG (reference sequence). The CDR3 has 13 amino acids. The CDR3 loop reads CAWLGAGYTEAFF. Here the CDR3 DNA reads TGTGCCTGGTTGGGTGCAGGCTACACTGAAGCTTTCTTT.

The rearrangement uses TRBV7-2 and TRBJ1-5; 7 nucleotides line up with TRBD1. Germline trimming cut 5 bases from V and 4 bases from J; bases unmatched to any gene: 11. Looked up from germline, CDR1 is SGHTA and CDR2 is FQGNSA. The CDR3 length is 16 residues. Here the CDR3 reads CASSQQGTSSNQPQHF. In DNA, the CDR3 is TGTGCCAGCAGCCAACAGGGGACCTCCTCTAATCAGCCCCAGCATTTT. Full variable domain (remainder filled in from reference TRBV7-2 and TRBJ1-5): GAGVSQSPSNKVTEKGKDVELRCDPISGHTALYWYRQSLGQGLEFLIYFQGNSAPDKSGLPSDRFSAERTGGSVSTLTIQRTQQEDSAVYLCASSQQGTSSNQPQHFGDGTRLSIL.

This chain uses TRBV10-3 with TRBJ2-1; perhaps TRBD2 as D (6 bases). The CDR3 sequence is 21 residues long. The germline gives CDR1 ENHRY, CDR2 SYGVKD. Trimming took 3 bases from V and 4 from J, leaving 31 bases between them. CDR3 amino acids: CAISDLLRVAEIHDSYNEQFF. The CDR3 bases are TGTGCCATCAGTGATTTATTGAGGGTAGCGGAGATCCACGATTCTTACAATGAGCAGTTCTTC.

The V call is TRBV7-9, the J call TRBJ2-6, with D hard to call. The CDR3 contains 16 residues. The ends were cut back, 1 base at V and 4 bases at J, with 11 bases in the middle. CDR1 and CDR2 from the germline V gene are SEHNR and FQNEAQ (reference sequence). The DNA for the CDR3 is TGTGCCAGCAGCTTAGGAGTGGGCTCCGGGGCCAACGTCCTGACTTTC. Its translation is CASSLGVGSGANVLTF.

The rearrangement uses TRBV12-5 and TRBJ1-1; no definite D call. V was cut by 5 bases and J by 6 bases, with 19 bases left in between. The CDR3 consists of 15 residues. Looked up from germline, CDR1 is LGHNT and CDR2 is FRNRAP. The CDR3 is CASGISQSASAEAFF. The CDR3 DNA sequence: TGTGCTAGTGGTATATCCCAGTCGGCTAGCGCTGAAGCTTTCTTT.

The chain links TRBV6-4 to TRBJ1-6, with 7 bases aligning to TRBD1. Germline V gives CDR1 MRHNA, CDR2 SNTAGT. The CDR3 consists of 15 residues. J gave up 7 bases and V 6 bases, and 9 bases lay outside the gene matches. The DNA of the CDR3 is TGTGCCAGCAGAAGTAGACAGGGAGCAAATTCACCCCTCCACTTT. Its translation: CASRSRQGANSPLHF.

The chain couples TRBV10-3 to TRBJ2-7, with D possibly matching TRBD2 (7 bases). This CDR3 has 13 amino acids. V lost 10 bases and J lost 2, with 15 bases in between. Germline CDR1 reads ENHRY; CDR2 reads SYGVKD. The CDR3 sequence is CATRGAGPYEQYV. The CDR3 DNA sequence: TGTGCCACCCGGGGGGCAGGTCCCTACGAGCAGTACGTC.

The V and J genes are TRBV7-9 and TRBJ1-1; tentatively, D is TRBD1 (5 bases). The germline V and J ends were trimmed by 7 bases and 7 bases, with 22 bases remaining between them. The germline gives CDR1 SEHNR, CDR2 FQNEAQ (reference sequence). CDR3 size: 15 residues. CDR3 bases: TGTGCCAGCACCCCCCTTTTCCTGGCGCAGGGTGAAGCTTTCTTT. It encodes CASTPLFLAQGEAFF.

The chain couples TRBV15 to TRBJ1-4; D unresolved. The length of the CDR3 is 17 residues. Germline CDR1 reads LNHNV; CDR2 reads YYDKDF (reference sequence). Trimming removed 0 bases at V and 6 bases at J, with 17 bases between. The CDR3 region is CATSREVIVQRDEKLFF. CDR3 in DNA: TGTGCCACCAGCAGAGAAGTAATTGTCCAGAGGGATGAAAAACTGTTTTTT.

This sequence joins TRBV6-5 and TRBJ2-1, with no clear D. V lost 8 bases and J 1 base, leaving 6 bases between the germline ends. The CDR3 spans 12 residues. CDR1 and CDR2 from the germline V gene are MNHEY and SVGAGI. The CDR3 loop is CASPRSYNEQFF. In nucleotides, the CDR3 is TGTGCCAGCCCCAGATCCTACAATGAGCAGTTCTTC.

This rearrangement joins TRBV6-2 or TRBV6-3 to TRBJ2-3; D uncertain. Per the germline V gene, CDR1 is MNHEY and CDR2 is SVGEGT. The ends were cut back, 3 bases at V and 4 bases at J, with 8 bases in the middle. The CDR3 covers 13 residues. In DNA, the CDR3 is TGTGCCAGCAGTTATTTCTCGGCAGATACGCAGTATTTT. This translates into CASSYFSADTQYF.